This TCR beta chain was sequenced for a study of blood T cell repertoires in COVID-19. Authors' analysis steps: Reference gene primer amplification gave nucleated cell count estimates. Using immunoSEQ multiplex PCR, the repertoire was profiled, and TCRdb retains in-frame clones only, with some absent. V and J calls and clone size are copied from that table; D and trimming were computed from the DNA. Counted here are fewer than 200,000 clones, roughly 70% occurring once; the ten biggest clones make up 3%. Sample: peripheral blood. The sequence was collected from a woman aged 80 or over with acute or convalescent COVID-19.

CDR3 residues: CASSLDWIAKNEQFF. The CDR3 coding sequence is TGTGCCAGCAGCTTAGACTGGATAGCAAAAAATGAGCAGTTCTTC. J is TRBJ2-1 and V is TRBV11-2; no definite D call. CDR3 length: 15 residues. The germline CDR1 and CDR2 sequences are SGHAT and FQNNGV. The V and J ends lost 0 bases and 7 bases respectively, with 13 bases between them.